This is a list of T cell receptor beta chains from one sample in a study of cytomegalovirus exposure and HLA in healthy donors. The method was immunoSEQ multiplex PCR; TCRdb's version includes in-frame clones alone and lacks a portion of them. There are 130,000 or so clones in the sample; around 92% occur only once, and about 3.7% lies in the top ten. Sequenced input: PBMCs. Every receptor here comes from a man between 25 and 39 years old in good health and CMV-seronegative. The CDR3 runs from the conserved cysteine through the conserved F or W. D genes are given only for firm matches. Where a row states a size, it is once, few, many or the class of an expanded clone; other rows omit it.

v_call	j_call	clone_size	d_call	cdr3_aa	cdr3_nt
TRBV14	TRBJ1-1	NA	TRBD1	CASSQGSGTVEAFF	TGTGCCAGCAGCCAAGGGTCAGGGACAGTGGAAGCTTTCTTT
TRBV28	TRBJ2-5	NA	NA	CASSQLTRETQYF	TGTGCCAGCAGTCAACTCACCAGGGAGACCCAGTACTTC
TRBV27	TRBJ1-1	NA	NA	CASSPFTGSGTEAFF	TGTGCCAGCAGCCCATTCACAGGGTCGGGCACTGAAGCTTTCTTT
TRBV5-1	TRBJ2-1	NA	TRBD1	CASSLAHRGAVLYNEQFF	TGCGCCAGCAGCTTGGCCCACAGGGGGGCCGTCCTATACAATGAGCAGTTCTTC
TRBV19	TRBJ2-7	NA	TRBD1	CASSIAYTGTASSYEQYF	TGTGCCAGTAGTATAGCGTACACCGGGACAGCGAGCTCCTACGAGCAGTACTTC
TRBV4-1	TRBJ1-6	NA	NA	CASSQEGGLGHSPLHF	TGCGCCAGCAGCCAAGAGGGGGGTTTAGGGCATTCACCCCTCCACTTT
TRBV6-1	TRBJ1-2	once	NA	CASSDSGLSNYGYTF	TGTGCCAGCAGTGACTCAGGGTTGTCTAACTATGGCTACACCTTC
TRBV19	TRBJ1-6	NA	TRBD1	CASRDRGSSYNSPLHF	TGTGCCAGTAGAGACAGGGGGAGCTCCTATAATTCACCCCTCCACTTT
TRBV4-1	TRBJ2-1	NA	NA	CASSKEPPGAGQKEQFF	TGCGCCAGCAGCAAGGAACCACCAGGCGCTGGACAAAAAGAGCAGTTCTTC
TRBV23-1	TRBJ2-7	few	NA	CASSPGVDRTYEQYF	TGCGCCAGCAGTCCGGGGGTGGACAGGACCTACGAGCAGTACTTC
TRBV4-1	TRBJ1-2	NA	TRBD1	CASSPALSQGAYGYTF	TGCGCCAGCAGTCCGGCCCTATCACAGGGGGCGTATGGCTACACCTTC
TRBV28	TRBJ1-1	NA	NA	CASSLFRVAEAFF	TGTGCCAGCAGTTTATTCCGGGTAGCTGAAGCTTTCTTT
TRBV28	TRBJ1-5	NA	NA	CASSKQGLNQPQHF	TGTGCCAGCAGCAAACAAGGACTCAATCAGCCCCAGCATTTT
TRBV28	TRBJ1-2	NA	TRBD1	CASRQGPHGYTF	TGTGCCAGCCGACAGGGGCCCCATGGCTACACCTTC
TRBV5-4	TRBJ1-2	NA	NA	CASSPDTPQGYGYTF	TGTGCCAGCAGCCCCGACACCCCCCAGGGGTATGGCTACACCTTC
TRBV6-1	TRBJ1-5	NA	NA	CASSEGGGGSAYDQPQHF	TGTGCCAGCAGTGAAGGGGGGGGCGGGAGCGCTTATGATCAGCCCCAGCATTTT
TRBV10-1	TRBJ2-7	few	TRBD1	CASSAPGQQGYEQYF	TGCGCCAGCAGTGCGCCGGGACAGCAAGGTTACGAGCAGTACTTC
TRBV7-2	TRBJ2-7	NA	NA	CASSLSGAAYEQYF	TGTGCCAGCAGCTTATCAGGTGCAGCCTACGAGCAGTACTTC
TRBV6-5	TRBJ1-5	NA	NA	CASSSQGGGNQPQHF	TGTGCCAGCAGCTCCCAGGGAGGGGGCAATCAGCCCCAGCATTTT
TRBV7-9	TRBJ2-3	NA	TRBD1	CASSRQGSTDTQYF	TGTGCCAGCAGCCGACAGGGAAGCACAGATACGCAGTATTTT
TRBV15	TRBJ2-1	NA	NA	CATSSRQTYNEQFF	TGTGCCACCAGCAGCCGACAGACCTACAATGAGCAGTTCTTC
TRBV5-6	TRBJ2-7	NA	TRBD2	CASSLGGGSEQYF	TGTGCCAGCAGCCTTGGCGGGGGTTCCGAGCAGTACTTC
TRBV4-1	TRBJ2-1	NA	TRBD2	CASSQDGLAGGPFYNEQFF	TGCGCCAGCAGCCAAGATGGCCTAGCGGGGGGGCCCTTCTACAATGAGCAGTTCTTC
TRBV5-4	TRBJ2-1	NA	TRBD1	CASSLDRGRRSYNEQFF	TGTGCCAGCAGCTTGGACAGGGGCCGCCGCTCCTACAATGAGCAGTTCTTC
TRBV6-5	TRBJ1-2	few	TRBD1	CASSFGQGGYGYTF	TGTGCCAGCAGCTTCGGACAGGGCGGCTATGGCTACACCTTC
TRBV7-3	TRBJ2-2	NA	NA	CASRTNANTGELFF	TGTGCCAGCAGGACAAACGCGAACACCGGGGAGCTGTTTTTT
TRBV19	TRBJ2-7	NA	NA	CASSIYLGGSYEQYF	TGTGCCAGTAGTATCTATCTAGGAGGCTCGTACGAGCAGTACTTC
TRBV5-4	TRBJ1-4	NA	TRBD1	CASSRDRGLEKLFF	TGTGCCAGCAGCCGGGACAGGGGGCTCGAAAAACTGTTTTTT
TRBV4-1	TRBJ2-5	NA	NA	CASSQGAGWAQETQYF	TGCGCCAGCAGCCAAGGGGCAGGGTGGGCCCAAGAGACCCAGTACTTC
TRBV19	TRBJ2-5	NA	TRBD2	CASSILAGGRETQYF	TGTGCCAGTAGTATTCTAGCGGGGGGCCGGGAGACCCAGTACTTC
TRBV28	TRBJ1-3	NA	TRBD1	CASSFGQGAGNTIYF	TGTGCCAGCAGTTTCGGTCAGGGGGCCGGAAACACCATATATTTT
TRBV6-1	TRBJ1-4	NA	NA	CASGLQGLGEKLFF	TGTGCCAGCGGGTTACAGGGTTTAGGGGAAAAACTGTTTTTT
TRBV4-2	TRBJ1-1	few	NA	CASSQDNQATEAFF	TGTGCCAGCAGCCAGGACAACCAAGCCACTGAAGCTTTCTTT
TRBV4-3	TRBJ2-2	NA	TRBD2	CASSQEEIAGNTGELFF	TGCGCCAGCAGCCAAGAAGAGATAGCGGGGAACACCGGGGAGCTGTTTTTT
TRBV15	TRBJ1-2	NA	TRBD1	CATSGRDRGNYGYTF	TGTGCCACCAGCGGCCGGGACAGGGGAAACTATGGCTACACCTTC
TRBV25-1	TRBJ2-7	NA	NA	CASSEITDSYEQYF	TGTGCCAGCAGTGAAATCACCGACAGTTACGAGCAGTACTTC
TRBV7-2	TRBJ2-7	NA	NA	CASSFTENYEQYF	TGTGCCAGCAGCTTCACAGAAAACTACGAGCAGTACTTC
TRBV5-1	TRBJ1-2	NA	NA	CASSLDGNGGYTF	TGCGCCAGCAGCTTGGACGGGAACGGTGGCTACACCTTC
TRBV4-2	TRBJ1-5	NA	NA	CASSQDPPQPQHF	TGTGCCAGCAGCCAAGATCCTCCCCAGCCCCAGCATTTT
TRBV4-2	TRBJ1-2	NA	NA	CASSPGQHNYGYTF	TGTGCCAGCAGCCCCGGACAGCATAACTATGGCTACACCTTC
TRBV6-1	TRBJ1-1	NA	TRBD1	CASSRQGSEAFF	TGTGCCAGCAGTCGACAGGGGTCTGAAGCTTTCTTT
TRBV29-1	TRBJ2-7	once	TRBD1	CSVEEDRGPNEQYF	TGCAGCGTTGAAGAGGACAGGGGACCCAACGAGCAGTACTTC
TRBV7-9	TRBJ2-3	NA	NA	CASSTLEAAASTDTQYF	TGTGCCAGCAGCACGTTGGAGGCGGCTGCTAGCACAGATACGCAGTATTTT
TRBV18	TRBJ2-6	NA	TRBD1	CASSPPGQGSGANVLTF	TGTGCCAGCTCACCACCGGGACAGGGTTCCGGGGCCAACGTCCTGACTTTC
TRBV5-1	TRBJ2-4	NA	NA	CASSLAGSNKNIQYF	TGCGCCAGCAGCTTGGCGGGGAGTAACAAAAACATTCAGTACTTC
TRBV7-8	TRBJ2-1	NA	NA	CASSPRPSGPSSYNEQFF	TGTGCCAGCAGCCCCCGCCCCAGCGGCCCCAGCTCCTACAATGAGCAGTTCTTC
TRBV9	TRBJ2-3	NA	TRBD2	CASTYDSSGVSTDTQYF	TGTGCCAGCACCTACGACTCAAGCGGGGTAAGCACAGATACGCAGTATTTT
TRBV5-5	TRBJ2-5	NA	TRBD1	CASSLGDRVYQETQYF	TGTGCCAGCAGCTTGGGGGACAGGGTGTACCAAGAGACCCAGTACTTC
TRBV5-6	TRBJ1-1	NA	NA	CASSPPLRNTEAFF	TGTGCCAGCAGCCCGCCACTCCGGAACACTGAAGCTTTCTTT
TRBV7-2	TRBJ2-2	NA	TRBD2	CASIPRGDGELFF	TGTGCCAGCATCCCGCGGGGGGACGGGGAGCTGTTTTTT
TRBV4-1	TRBJ1-1	NA	NA	CASSQTEEAFF	TGCGCCAGCAGCCAAACAGAGGAAGCTTTCTTT
TRBV18	TRBJ2-7	NA	NA	CASSPPGYEQYF	TGTGCCAGCTCACCTCCCGGGTACGAGCAGTACTTC
TRBV5-6	TRBJ1-1	NA	TRBD1	CASSGRDRGRGVENTEAFF	TGTGCCAGCAGCGGCCGGGACAGGGGGCGCGGTGTGGAGAACACTGAAGCTTTCTTT
TRBV19	TRBJ2-1	NA	TRBD2	CASGTSGGFYNEQFF	TGTGCCAGCGGGACTAGCGGGGGGTTCTACAATGAGCAGTTCTTC
TRBV5-1	TRBJ2-2	once	TRBD1	CASSLEGQGVGWAGELFF	TGCGCCAGCAGCCTGGAGGGACAGGGTGTAGGTTGGGCCGGGGAGCTGTTTTTT
TRBV5-4	TRBJ1-1	NA	NA	CASSTETGRTEAFF	TGTGCCAGCAGTACTGAAACAGGGAGAACTGAAGCTTTCTTT
TRBV11-2	TRBJ1-1	NA	NA	CASSLGLSGNTEAFF	TGTGCCAGCAGCTTAGGACTTTCGGGGAACACTGAAGCTTTCTTT
TRBV11-3	TRBJ1-3	NA	TRBD1	CASSLGPDRGHTIYF	TGTGCCAGCAGCCTGGGACCCGACAGGGGACACACCATATATTTT
TRBV5-8	TRBJ2-1	NA	NA	CASLGFGGYNEQFF	TGTGCCAGCCTAGGTTTTGGCGGGTACAATGAGCAGTTCTTC